This T cell receptor (beta chain) comes out of a study of long-term antiretroviral therapy in people with HIV (dated by TCRdb to the early 2020s). Broadly, across the study: Collection of the earliest samples took place about a decade ahead of the 2015 WHO recommendation for immediate ART, at a time when ART was typically delayed until CD4 counts fell. No cross-contamination during QIAcube processing was seen in test extractions of a monoclonal T-cell line run alongside a few dozen polyclonal samples. Among the 30 to 35 participants with HIV, eleven were female. A total of about 190 cryopreserved PBMC samples were contributed to the cohort by 30 adults with confirmed HIV infection, with samples collected serially over a mean of roughly six years (range 1-12). Whether ART initiation and durable HIV suppression were associated with changes in peripheral blood TRB repertoire composition and diversity was tested in a retrospective serial study. Overall study outcomes, separate from this receptor: Limited PBMC availability meant only the TCR beta chain was sequenced, without alpha chain pairing. HIV repertoires had narrower CDR3 length ranges than controls, and the network structure suggested an antigen-experienced repertoire that shifted only slightly toward naive after ART. Inferences about post-ART repertoire changes were limited because no data were available on ART adherence, viral resistance or therapy changes. Because pre-ART samples had limited cell numbers, unsorted PBMC were profiled rather than sorted CD4+ and CD8+ T cells. A significant increase in TRB diversity was found to be associated with ART initiation, although TRB diversity was observed to remain significantly below that of transplant donor controls even after long-term ART. The samples were dated from the mid-2000s to the late 2010s, and the ART regimens that were used may be less effective than current ART regimens. At every time point, the repertoire was dominated by expanded TRB clones first identified before ART initiation, although this dominance fluctuated and, in many PLHIV, declined after ART.

V sheds 3 bases and J sheds 8 bases, leaving 11 bases between their ends. There are 13 amino acids in the CDR3, from cysteine to phenylalanine inclusive. The read is trimmed to its CDR3 DNA, 39 bases read in frame from base 1. The germline V gene (reference sequence) yields LNHDA for CDR1 and SQIVND for CDR2. Comments on this clone: What this receptor recognizes is not known. No base quality values were provided; no much bigger clone lies one nucleotide off.

The immunoSEQ hsTCRB v3.0 assay was used at survey level resolution to sequence the TRB variable region. The targeted TRB sequencing depth was roughly 35,000-50,000 T-cell genomes per sample. TRB libraries were pooled and sequenced on an Illumina MiSeq using a v3 150-cycle kit. In the source study's methods: Repertoire analysis ran in R within a reproducible Nextflow workflow covering QC, data transformation and analysis. LymphoSeq2, an R package for exploring AIRR-Seq data, was used to implement the custom analyses. A few samples that produced fewer than 5000 total TRB sequences were removed, so 150 to 200 HIV repertoires were analyzed. Among the roughly 190 retained HIV repertoires, 55 to 65 were collected before ART initiation and 129 were collected after ART initiation. Each repertoire was downsampled to 5000 TRB nucleotide sequences, and summary statistics were averaged across 100 downsampling iterations. Only TRB sequences with CDR3 regions of at least seven amino acids were retained for analysis. Diversity was assessed using a clonality score derived from Shannon entropy and using the Gini coefficient. In the repertoire networks, any two of the top 5000 CDR3 amino acid sequences were connected whenever the two sequences differed by an edit distance of one. GLIPH2 predicted antigen specificity groups and MHC restriction for TRB CDR3 amino acid sequences. To flag known associations with CMV, EBV, HIV or tissue antigens, CDR3 amino acid sequences were compared against VDJdb and McPAS-TCR. Pre-ART, post-ART and control groups were compared with Wilcoxon signed-rank tests and Holm-Bonferroni correction. TCRdb took over this immuneACCESS table, retaining in-frame rearrangements with V and J assigned. Such tables are incomplete; in checked studies, under half of the missing clones stem from an unresolved V gene, and the remainder is unexplained. V and J calls and clone size are as listed in that table; D and trimming were resolved from the DNA. For this sample the table gives tens of thousands of clones, of which almost 85% were detected only once. The top ten constitute 3.5% to 5% of the sample.

Inclusion was restricted to participants for whom at least one PBMC sample before ART initiation and at least two post-ART samples were available. All participants with HIV were treated in the United States of America. Before DNA extraction, cryopreserved samples of roughly 1-10 million PBMC were thawed and washed. At the time of the earliest PBMC sample for each participant with HIV, ages ranged from about 23 to 60 years. Per participant, PBMC samples came from 1-4 timepoints prior to ART initiation and 2-8 timepoints following ART initiation, for a median of 7 samples. Serial HIV viral load, CD4+ T-cell count, ART history and demographic data were obtained for every participant. A Qiagen kit on a QIAcube was used to extract genomic DNA from unsorted PBMC, with samples processed in batches of 12.

The sequenced sample was unsorted PBMCs, obtained 3.3 years after starting antiretroviral therapy. The V gene is TRBV19 and the J gene is TRBJ2-1; the D gene is not confidently resolved. The sequence came from a man aged 18 to 30 with HIV. The CDR3 region: CASSMGRQYEQFF. The sequence in DNA is TGTGCCAGTAGTATGGGAAGGCAATATGAGCAGTTCTTC.